Listed below are T cell receptor beta chains from one sample, sequenced in a study of patients and donors after allogeneic stem cell transplantation. TCRdb reprocessed the RT-PCR reads with MiXCR, giving one entry per CDR3 protein. This sample has hundreds of thousands of distinct CDR3 sequences, with roughly two fifths found just once. Sequenced input: blood, either unsorted or a sorted T cell fraction (not recorded which). These receptors were obtained from a human donor who was either an allogeneic HSCT recipient or a stem cell or donor lymphocyte infusion donor (not recorded which). It is not recorded whose cells these are; they may come from a transplant donor. CDR3s include the opening cysteine and the closing phenylalanine or tryptophan. The D gene is left open where the match is weak. A clone size is listed for some rows: how often the clone was seen (once, few, many), or a class if it is expanded.

J | size | D | V | CDR3 | DNA
TRBJ1-2 | - | - | TRBV6-5 | CASSRGSGGYTF | TGTGCCAGCAGTAGGGGATCGGGCGGCTACACCTTC
TRBJ2-3 | once | - | TRBV7-2 | CASSQREVVGRLRTDTQYF | TGTGCCAGCAGCCAAAGGGAGGTCGTCGGGCGGCTTCGCACAGATACGCAGTATTTT
TRBJ2-1 | - | TRBD2 | TRBV7-2 | CASSLDRGVSYNEQFF | TGTGCCAGCAGCTTAGACCGGGGGGTCTCCTACAATGAGCAGTTCTTC
TRBJ2-4 | - | TRBD1 | TRBV28 | CASSGQGWAKNIQYF | TGTGCCAGCAGTGGACAGGGGTGGGCCAAAAACATTCAGTACTTC
TRBJ1-5 | few | TRBD1 | TRBV29-1 | CSAKFGTGHQPQHF | TGCAGCGCTAAATTCGGGACAGGGCATCAGCCCCAGCATTTT
TRBJ1-1 | - | TRBD1 | TRBV12-3/TRBV12-4 | CASSPGTGRNTEAFF | TGTGCCAGCAGTCCCGGGACAGGGCGTAACACTGAAGCTTTCTTT
TRBJ2-5 | - | TRBD1 | TRBV5-1 | CASSRDSLQETQYF | TGCGCCAGCAGTCGGGACAGCCTCCAAGAGACCCAGTACTTC
TRBJ1-5 | few | TRBD1 | TRBV20-1 | CSARDRTGGRQPQHF | TGCAGTGCTAGAGATCGAACAGGGGGCAGGCAGCCCCAGCATTTT
TRBJ1-3 | - | - | TRBV7-8 | CASSPTPGLISGNTIYF | TGTGCCAGCAGCCCCACCCCAGGTCTTATCTCTGGAAACACCATATATTTT
TRBJ1-4 | - | - | TRBV28 | CASSSGQIKVDEKLFF | TGTGCCAGCAGTTCGGGGCAGATCAAAGTGGATGAAAAACTGTTTTTT
TRBJ2-5 | - | - | TRBV7-9 | CASSPSGETQYF | TGTGCCAGCAGCCCTTCCGGGGAGACCCAGTACTTC
TRBJ1-2 | - | - | TRBV7-9 | CASSLTGTNGYTF | TGTGCCAGCAGCTTAACCGGGACCAACGGCTACACCTTC
TRBJ1-2 | - | TRBD1 | TRBV4-3 | CASSQDLWEQGNGYTF | TGCGCCAGCAGCCAAGATCTTTGGGAACAGGGGAATGGCTACACCTTC
TRBJ2-5 | few | TRBD2 | TRBV10-3 | CAIKSSGGARSMETQYF | TGTGCCATCAAATCTAGCGGGGGGGCGAGAAGTATGGAGACCCAGTACTTC